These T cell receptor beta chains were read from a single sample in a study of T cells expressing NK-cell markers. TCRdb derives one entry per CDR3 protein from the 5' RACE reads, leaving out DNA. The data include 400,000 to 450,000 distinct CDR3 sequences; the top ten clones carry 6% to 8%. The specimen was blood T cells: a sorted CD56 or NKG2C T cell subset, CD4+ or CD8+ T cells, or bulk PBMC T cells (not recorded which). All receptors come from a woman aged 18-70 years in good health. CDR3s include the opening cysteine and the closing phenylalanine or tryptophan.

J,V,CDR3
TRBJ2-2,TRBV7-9,CATIADRANTGELFF
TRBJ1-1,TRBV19,CASSIGLGGGTEAFF
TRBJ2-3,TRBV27,CASTPGEGLITDTQYF
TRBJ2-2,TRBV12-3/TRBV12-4,CASSPGLGNTGELFF
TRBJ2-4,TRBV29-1,CSVEWGLAKNIQYF
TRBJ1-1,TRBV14,CASSQKEGWATEAFF
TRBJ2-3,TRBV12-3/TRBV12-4,CASSQDRGADTQYF
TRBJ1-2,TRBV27,CASSPNGGGQGPYGYTF
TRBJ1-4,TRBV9,CASTPGGPYEKLFF
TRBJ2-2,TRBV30,CACDRVGTGELFF
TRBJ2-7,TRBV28,CASSFLSASQAYEQYF
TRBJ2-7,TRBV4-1,CASSHPSDGRPSYEQYF
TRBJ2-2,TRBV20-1,CSAHRTVHTGELFF
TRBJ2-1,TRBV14,CASSRITSGLYNEQFF
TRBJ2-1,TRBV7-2,CASRTAGGPHNEQFF
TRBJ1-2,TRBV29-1,CSVESSGGNYGYTF
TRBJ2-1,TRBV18,CASSRVRRDYNEQFF
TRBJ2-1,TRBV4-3,CASSQVTSNRNEQFF
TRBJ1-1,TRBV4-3,CASSQERGISPTEAFF
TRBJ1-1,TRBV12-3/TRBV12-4,CASPDSFQRTEAFF
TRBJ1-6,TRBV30,CAWSTTIESPLHF
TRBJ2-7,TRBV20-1,CSAFDRSSYEQYF
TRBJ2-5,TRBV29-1,CSVRQSETQYF
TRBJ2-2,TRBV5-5,CASSPRGSQNTGELFF
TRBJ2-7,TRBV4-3,CASSPTSSGGAYEQYF